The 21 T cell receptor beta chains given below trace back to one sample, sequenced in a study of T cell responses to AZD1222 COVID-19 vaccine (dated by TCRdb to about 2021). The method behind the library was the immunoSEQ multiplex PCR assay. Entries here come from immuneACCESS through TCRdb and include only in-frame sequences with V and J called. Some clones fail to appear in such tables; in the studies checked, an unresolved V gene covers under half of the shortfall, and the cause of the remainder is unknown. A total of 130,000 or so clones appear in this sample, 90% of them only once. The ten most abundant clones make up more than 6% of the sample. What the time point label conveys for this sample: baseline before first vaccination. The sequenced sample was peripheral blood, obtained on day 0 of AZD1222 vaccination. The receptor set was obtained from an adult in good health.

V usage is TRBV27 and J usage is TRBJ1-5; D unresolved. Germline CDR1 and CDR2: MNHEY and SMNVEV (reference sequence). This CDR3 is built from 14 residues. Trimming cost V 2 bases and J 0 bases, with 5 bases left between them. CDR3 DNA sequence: TGTGCCAGCAGTTTAGGGGTTAGCAATCAGCCCCAGCATTTT. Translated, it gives CASSLGVSNQPQHF.

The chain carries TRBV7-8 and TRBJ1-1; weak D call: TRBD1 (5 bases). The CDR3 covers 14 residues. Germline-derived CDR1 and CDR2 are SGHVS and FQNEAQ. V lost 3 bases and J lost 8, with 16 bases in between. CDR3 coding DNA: TGTGCCAGCAGCTTTATCACAGGCTCTGGGGAAGCTTTCTTT. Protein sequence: CASSFITGSGEAFF.

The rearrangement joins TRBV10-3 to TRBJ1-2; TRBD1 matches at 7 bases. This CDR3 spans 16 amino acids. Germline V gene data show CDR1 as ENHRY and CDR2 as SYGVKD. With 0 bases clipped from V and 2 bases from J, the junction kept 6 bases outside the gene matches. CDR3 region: CAISESRQGNNYGYTF. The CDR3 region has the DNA TGTGCCATCAGTGAGTCTCGACAGGGAAACAACTATGGCTACACCTTC.

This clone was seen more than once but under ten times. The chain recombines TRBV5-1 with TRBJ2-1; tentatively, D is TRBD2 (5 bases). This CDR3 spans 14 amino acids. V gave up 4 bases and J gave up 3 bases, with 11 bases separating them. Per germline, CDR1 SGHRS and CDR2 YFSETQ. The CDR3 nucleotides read TGCGCCAGCAGCCCCGGAGGAGGCTACAATGAGCAGTTCTTC. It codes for CASSPGGGYNEQFF.

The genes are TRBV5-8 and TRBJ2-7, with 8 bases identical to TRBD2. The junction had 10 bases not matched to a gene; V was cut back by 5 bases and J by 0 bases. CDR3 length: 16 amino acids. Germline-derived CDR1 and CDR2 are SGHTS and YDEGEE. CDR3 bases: TGTGCCAGCAGTGGGATAGCGGGATCCAGCTCCTACGAGCAGTACTTC. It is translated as CASSGIAGSSSYEQYF.

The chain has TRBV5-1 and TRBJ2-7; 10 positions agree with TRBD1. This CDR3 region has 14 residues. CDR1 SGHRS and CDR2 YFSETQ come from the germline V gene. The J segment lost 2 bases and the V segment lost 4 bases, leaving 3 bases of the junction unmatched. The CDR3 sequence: CASSQGQGAYEQYF. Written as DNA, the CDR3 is TGCGCCAGCAGCCAAGGACAGGGGGCCTACGAGCAGTACTTC.

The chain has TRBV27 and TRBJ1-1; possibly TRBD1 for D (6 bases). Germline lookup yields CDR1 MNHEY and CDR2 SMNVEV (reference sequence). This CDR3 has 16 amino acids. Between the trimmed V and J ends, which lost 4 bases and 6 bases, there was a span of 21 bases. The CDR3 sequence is CASSSPRGGGLAEAFF. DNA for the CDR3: TGTGCCAGCAGTTCCCCGCGGGGGGGCGGATTGGCTGAAGCTTTCTTT.

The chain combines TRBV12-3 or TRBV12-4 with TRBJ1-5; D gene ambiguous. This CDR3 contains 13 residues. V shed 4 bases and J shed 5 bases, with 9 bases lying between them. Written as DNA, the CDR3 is TGTGCCAGCAGTTCGGGGTTGGATCAGCCCCAGCATTTT. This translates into CASSSGLDQPQHF.

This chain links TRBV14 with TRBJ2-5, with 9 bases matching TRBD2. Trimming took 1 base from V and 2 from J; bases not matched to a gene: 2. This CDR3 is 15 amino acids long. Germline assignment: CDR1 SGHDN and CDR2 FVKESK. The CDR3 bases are TGTGCCAGCAGCCAAGGGACTAGCGAGCAAGAGACCCAGTACTTC. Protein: CASSQGTSEQETQYF.

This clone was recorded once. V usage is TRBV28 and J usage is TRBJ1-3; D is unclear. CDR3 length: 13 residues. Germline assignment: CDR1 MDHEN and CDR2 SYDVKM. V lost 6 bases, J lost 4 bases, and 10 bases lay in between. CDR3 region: CASRPSTGNTIYF. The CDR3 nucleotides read TGTGCCAGCAGACCGTCCACCGGAAACACCATATATTTT. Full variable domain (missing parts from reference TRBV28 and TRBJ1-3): DVKVTQSSRYLVKRTGEKVFLECVQDMDHENMFWYRQDPGLGLRLIYFSYDVKMKEKGDIPEGYSVSREKKERFSLILESASTNQTSMYLCASRPSTGNTIYFGEGSWLTVV.

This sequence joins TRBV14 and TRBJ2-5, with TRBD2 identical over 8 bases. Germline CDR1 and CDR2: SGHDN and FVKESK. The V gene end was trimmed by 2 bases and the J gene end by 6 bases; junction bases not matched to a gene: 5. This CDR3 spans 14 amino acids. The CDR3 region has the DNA TGTGCCAGCAGCCAAAGCGGGAGTTGGAAGACCCAGTACTTC. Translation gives CASSQSGSWKTQYF.

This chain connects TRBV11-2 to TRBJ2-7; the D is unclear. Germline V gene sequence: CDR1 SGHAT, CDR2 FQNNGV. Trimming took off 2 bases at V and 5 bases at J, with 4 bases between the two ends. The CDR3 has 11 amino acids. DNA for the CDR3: TGTGCCAGCAGCTTATCCGACGAGCAGTACTTC. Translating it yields CASSLSDEQYF.

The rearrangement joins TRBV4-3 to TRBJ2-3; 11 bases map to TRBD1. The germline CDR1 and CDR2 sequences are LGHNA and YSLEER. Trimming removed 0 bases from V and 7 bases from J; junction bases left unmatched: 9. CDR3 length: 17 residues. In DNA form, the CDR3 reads TGCGCCAGCAGCCAAGATTGGCCGGGACAGGGGGTTTATACGCAGTATTTT. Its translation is CASSQDWPGQGVYTQYF.

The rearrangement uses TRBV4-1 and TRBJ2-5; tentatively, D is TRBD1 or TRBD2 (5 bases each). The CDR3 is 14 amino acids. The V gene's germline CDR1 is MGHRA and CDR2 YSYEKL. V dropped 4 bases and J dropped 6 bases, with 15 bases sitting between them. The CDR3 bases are TGCGCCAGCAGCCCGGTGGGGGTTAGGCAGACCCAGTACTTC. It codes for CASSPVGVRQTQYF.

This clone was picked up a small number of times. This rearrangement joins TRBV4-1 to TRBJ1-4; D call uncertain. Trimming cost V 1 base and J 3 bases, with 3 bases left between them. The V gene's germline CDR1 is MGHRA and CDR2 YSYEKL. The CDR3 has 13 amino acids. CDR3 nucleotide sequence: TGCGCCAGCAGCCAAGGATCTAATGAAAAACTGTTTTTT. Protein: CASSQGSNEKLFF.

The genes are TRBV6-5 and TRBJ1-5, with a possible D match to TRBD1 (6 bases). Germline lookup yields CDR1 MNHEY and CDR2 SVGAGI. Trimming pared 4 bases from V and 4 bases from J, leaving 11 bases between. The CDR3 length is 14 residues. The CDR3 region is CASSFGGPNQPQHF. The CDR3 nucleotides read TGTGCCAGCAGTTTTGGGGGCCCAAATCAGCCCCAGCATTTT.

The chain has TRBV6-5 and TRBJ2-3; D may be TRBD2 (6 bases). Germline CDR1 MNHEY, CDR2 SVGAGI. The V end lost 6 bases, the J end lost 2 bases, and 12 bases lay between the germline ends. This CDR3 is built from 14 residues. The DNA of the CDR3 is TGTGCCAGCAGGGCGGGGCCCTCCACAGATACGCAGTATTTT. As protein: CASRAGPSTDTQYF.

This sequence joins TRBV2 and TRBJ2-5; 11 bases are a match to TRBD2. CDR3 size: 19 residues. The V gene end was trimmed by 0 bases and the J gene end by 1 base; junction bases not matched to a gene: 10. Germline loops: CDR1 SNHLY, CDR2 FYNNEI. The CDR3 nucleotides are TGTGCCAGCAGTGAAGCGGCTCTAGCGGGAGGACCCGGCCAAGAGACCCAGTACTTC. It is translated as CASSEAALAGGPGQETQYF.

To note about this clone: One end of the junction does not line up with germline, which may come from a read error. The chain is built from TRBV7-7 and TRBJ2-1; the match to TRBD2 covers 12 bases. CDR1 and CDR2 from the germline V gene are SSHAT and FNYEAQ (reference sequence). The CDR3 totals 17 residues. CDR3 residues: CASSLAFGLAGYNEQFF. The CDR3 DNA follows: TGTGCTAGCAGCTTAGCGTTTGGACTAGCGGGATACAATGAGCAGTTCTTC.

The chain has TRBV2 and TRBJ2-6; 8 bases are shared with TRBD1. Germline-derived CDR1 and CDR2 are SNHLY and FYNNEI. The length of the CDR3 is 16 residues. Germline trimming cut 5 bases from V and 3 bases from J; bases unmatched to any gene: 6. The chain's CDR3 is CASSIQGAYGANVLTF. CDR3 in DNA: TGTGCCAGCAGTATCCAGGGGGCGTATGGGGCCAACGTCCTGACTTTC.

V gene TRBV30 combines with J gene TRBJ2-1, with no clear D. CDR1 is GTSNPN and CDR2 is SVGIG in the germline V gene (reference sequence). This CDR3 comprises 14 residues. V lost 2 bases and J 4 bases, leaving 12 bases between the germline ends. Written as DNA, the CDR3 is TGTGCCTGGAGTAGAGCGCAAGCTTACAATGAGCAGTTCTTC. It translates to CAWSRAQAYNEQFF.